One and the same sample provided the 19 T cell receptor beta chains below, sequenced in a study of regulatory T cells in long-lasting Graves disease. Time point denoted: persistent/refractory GD, antithyroid drugs over 5 years with positive TRAb. Extracted PBMC RNA gave rise to the TCR library. Arm-PCR of CDR3 regions with iRepertoire HTBI primers generated TCR beta libraries. TCRdb reanalysed the multiplex PCR reads using MiXCR and keeps one entry per CDR3 protein. Of a few hundred thousand distinct CDR3 sequences in the sample, 23% were seen once. The sample in question was peripheral blood mononuclear cells (PBMCs), obtained when the disease was refractory, from a patient treated with antithyroid drugs. These receptor sequences come from a female donor with Graves disease.

Comment on this clonotype: This may arise from a read error, as a much more abundant clone is one base away. Because it lacks the conserved phenylalanine or tryptophan at the end, this CDR3 is likely a read error. V is TRBV12-3 or TRBV12-4 and J is TRBJ1-1, with D perhaps TRBD1 (6 bases). With 3 bases removed from V and 5 bases from J, the gap between germline ends came to 13 bases. The CDR3 is made up of 14 amino acids. The CDR3 loop reads CASSFRGAKTEAFL. The CDR3 region has the DNA TGTGCCAGCAGTTTTCGGGGGGCAAAGACTGAAGCTTTCCTT.

This clonotype was observed a handful of times. This chain uses TRBV20-1 with TRBJ1-5, with TRBD1 identical over 12 bases. The CDR3 runs 18 residues. V lost 4 bases and J lost 0; bases outside the gene matches: 10. CDR1 DFQATT and CDR2 SNEGSKA come from the germline V gene (reference sequence). In nucleotides, the CDR3 is TGCAGTGCTATACAAGGGGGACAGGGGGCTTATAGCAATCAGCCCCAGCATTTT. Amino acids: CSAIQGGQGAYSNQPQHF.

This clonotype was observed a few times. CDR3 loop: CASSPGTGGTGVIQYF. CDR3 DNA: TGTGCCAGCAGCCCCGGGACAGGGGGCACCGGGGTCATTCAGTACTTC. The rearrangement links TRBV7-9 to TRBJ2-4, with 12 bases matching TRBD1. Germline CDR1 and CDR2: SEHNR and FQNEAQ (reference sequence). Trimming removed 5 bases from V and 9 bases from J; junction bases left unmatched: 11. CDR3 length: 16 residues.

This clonotype was seen a handful of times. J is TRBJ1-5 and V is TRBV6-1; 9 nucleotides align to TRBD1. V lost 6 bases and J lost 6; bases outside the gene matches: 9. This CDR3 spans 15 amino acids. From germline, CDR1 is MNHNS and CDR2 SASEGT. The CDR3 nucleotides read TGTGCCAGCAGCCCCGGGACAGGGTTAGTTCAGCCCCAGCATTTT. It specifies CASSPGTGLVQPQHF.

Details on this clonotype: A far larger clone is one base from this, pointing to a likely read error. The rearrangement joins TRBV7-8 to TRBJ1-2; the match to TRBD1 covers 8 bases. Germline V gene data show CDR1 as SGHVS and CDR2 as FQNEAQ. The length of the CDR3 is 15 residues. J was trimmed by 5 bases and V by 8 bases; bases with no gene match: 13. CDR3 residues: CASRPGGGSQYGYTF. The CDR3 DNA reads as TGTGCCAGCCGCCCAGGGGGCGGGTCCCAATATGGCTACACCTTC.

This clonotype was counted a few times. This rearrangement joins TRBV7-9 to TRBJ2-2; D is ambiguous. V was cut by 2 bases and J by 3 bases, with 7 bases left in between. The CDR3 runs to 14 residues. Looked up from germline, CDR1 is SEHNR and CDR2 is FQNEAQ (reference sequence). For the CDR3, the DNA is TGTGCCAGCAGCTTATGGCGTGACACCGGGGAGCTGTTTTTT. This gives the protein CASSLWRDTGELFF.

The J gene is TRBJ2-7, the V gene TRBV7-6, with 7 bases matching TRBD2. Trimming cost V 1 base and J 7 bases; bases outside gene matches: 16. The germline gives CDR1 SGHVS, CDR2 FNYEAQ. The CDR3 is 17 amino acids. CDR3: CASSLGRAGNKAGEQYF. CDR3 bases: TGTGCCAGCAGCTTAGGTCGAGCGGGAAACAAGGCGGGAGAGCAGTACTTC.

This chain connects TRBV18 to TRBJ2-7; 7 bases map to TRBD1. The J segment lost 1 base and the V segment lost 4 bases, leaving 4 bases of the junction unmatched. Germline V gene sequence: CDR1 KGHSH, CDR2 LQKENI. CDR3 length: 14 residues. CDR3: CASSHGTVSYEQYF. The CDR3 bases are TGTGCCAGCTCACACGGGACAGTATCCTACGAGCAGTACTTC.

Of note for this clonotype: Its ends do not fully match the called genes, so a read error is possible. This rearrangement joins TRBV5-1 to TRBJ2-7; TRBD1 is a possible D gene (5 bases). The CDR3 is 13 residues long. Germline CDR1 reads SGHRS; CDR2 reads YFSETQ. The chain's CDR3 is CASSLDPGYGQYF. CDR3 DNA sequence: TGCGCCAGCAGCTTGGACCCAGGGTACGGGCAGTACTTC. The whole variable domain, remainder taken from reference TRBV5-1 and TRBJ2-7, is KAGVTQTPRYLIKTRGQQVTLSCSPISGHRSVSWYQQTPGQGLQFLFEYFSETQRNKGNFPGRFSGRQFSNSRSEMNVSTLELGDSALYLCASSLDPGYGQYFGPGTRLTVT.

This clonotype was counted at least ten times. The chain uses TRBV11-3 and TRBJ2-2; the D is unclear. Germline values: CDR1 SGHNT, CDR2 YENEEA. V was pared by 2 bases and J by 7 bases, with 5 bases between. The CDR3 length is 12 residues. CDR3 sequence reads: CASSLSDGELFF. The CDR3 DNA reads TGTGCCAGCAGCTTATCCGACGGGGAGCTGTTTTTT.

This clonotype showed up many times. The CDR3: CASKINRGYQETQYF. Written as DNA, the CDR3 is TGTGCCAGCAAGATCAACAGGGGGTACCAAGAGACCCAGTACTTC. The chain combines TRBV28 with TRBJ2-5; 8 bases line up with TRBD1. CDR1 is MDHEN and CDR2 is SYDVKM in the germline V gene. This CDR3 has 15 residues. V dropped 7 bases and J dropped 0; count of bases not matched to a gene: 7.

This clonotype showed up many times. The rearrangement joins TRBV12-3 or TRBV12-4 to TRBJ2-7; TRBD1 might be the D (5 bases). The CDR3 consists of 14 residues. V lost 6 bases and J lost 4, with 16 bases in between. In DNA, the CDR3 is TGTGCCAGCAGACCCGACAGCCCCTGGTACGAGCAGTACTTC. This encodes CASRPDSPWYEQYF.

The gene calls are TRBV7-3 and TRBJ2-2; 9 nucleotides agree with TRBD1. Germline V CDR1 and CDR2: SGHTA, FQGTGA. J was trimmed by 0 bases and V by 5 bases; bases with no gene match: 4. This CDR3 has 16 residues. The CDR3 nucleotides read TGTGCCAGCAGCCGAGGGACAGGGCCGAACACCGGGGAGCTGTTTTTT. Amino acid sequence: CASSRGTGPNTGELFF.

This clonotype was detected ten times or more. The chain recombines TRBV24-1 with TRBJ1-2; weak D call: TRBD1 (5 bases). This CDR3 contains 15 residues. From germline, CDR1 is KGHDR and CDR2 SFDVKD. V shed 3 bases and J shed 1 base, with 11 bases lying between them. In DNA form, the CDR3 reads TGTGCCACCAGTGATGCCTCCAGGGTTAACTATGGCTACACCTTC. Translation gives CATSDASRVNYGYTF.

The chain links TRBV29-1 to TRBJ2-5; weak D call: TRBD1 (6 bases). The V gene's germline CDR1 is SQVTM and CDR2 ANQGSEA. This CDR3 is built from 13 residues. The germline V and J ends were trimmed by 8 bases and 5 bases, with 18 bases remaining between them. The CDR3 here is CSSPDRGGETQYF. The DNA for the CDR3 is TGCAGCTCACCGGACAGAGGCGGGGAGACCCAGTACTTC.

The genes are TRBV3-1 and TRBJ1-2, with 8 positions matching TRBD1. The germline V gene has CDR1 LGHDT and CDR2 YNNKEL (reference sequence). This CDR3 contains 15 residues. V dropped 2 bases and J dropped 2; count of bases not matched to a gene: 4. The DNA for the CDR3 is TGTGCCAGCAGCCAAAGGACAGGGACGAACTATGGCTACACCTTC. This codes for CASSQRTGTNYGYTF.

This sequence joins TRBV20-1 and TRBJ1-1; the D gene is possibly TRBD1 (5 bases). The germline V gene encodes CDR1 DFQATT and CDR2 SNEGSKA (reference sequence). CDR3 size: 12 residues. V dropped 7 bases and J dropped 1 base, with 10 bases sitting between them. DNA for the CDR3: TGCAGTGGCCCGGGGGGGAACACTGAAGCTTTCTTT. Its translation: CSGPGGNTEAFF.

V usage is TRBV16 and J usage is TRBJ1-1; D is undetermined. Germline V CDR1 and CDR2: KGHSY, FQNENV. V lost 7 bases to trimming and J lost 6 bases, with 6 bases between them. This CDR3 comprises 10 residues. The CDR3 DNA reads TGTGCCAGCACCTCCTCTGAAGCTTTCTTT. Amino acids: CASTSSEAFF.

The chain uses TRBV4-2 and TRBJ2-7, with a weak D call TRBD2 (6 bases). Deletions cut 3 bases from V and 4 bases from J, with 16 bases between. Looked up from germline, CDR1 is LGHNA and CDR2 is YNFKEQ. The CDR3 loop spans 15 amino acids. The CDR3: CASSQDRDGGYEQYF. The CDR3, as DNA: TGTGCCAGCAGCCAGGACCGGGACGGAGGGTACGAGCAGTACTTC.